These 25 T cell receptor beta chains were sequenced from one sample in a study of cytotoxic CD8 clonotypes in ibrutinib-treated CLL. TCRdb keeps only in-frame clones here, not all; method: immunoSEQ multiplex PCR. The sample consists of about 84,000 clones, about 86% of them appearing once. The material sequenced was PBMCs, taken before ibrutinib treatment. Receptors were obtained from a human donor with chronic lymphocytic leukemia.

This sequence joins TRBV6-5 and TRBJ2-1, with D maybe TRBD2 (6 bases). CDR1 MNHEY and CDR2 SVGAGI come from the germline V gene. The CDR3 totals 15 residues. Trimming removed 5 bases at V and 2 bases at J, with 13 bases between. The CDR3 loop is CASSLGTAAYNEQFF. The CDR3 nucleotides are TGTGCCAGCAGTCTCGGGACTGCGGCCTACAATGAGCAGTTCTTC.

On this clone: Other DNA sequences in the sample encode the same CDR3. This CDR3 reads CASSFSGRGPGELFF. The CDR3 DNA is TGCGCCAGCAGCTTCTCGGGACGGGGCCCCGGGGAGCTGTTTTTT. The chain links TRBV5-1 to TRBJ2-2, with D tentatively TRBD1 or TRBD2 (5 bases each). Germline-derived CDR1 and CDR2 are SGHRS and YFSETQ. This CDR3 is built from 15 residues. Trimming removed 2 bases at V and 6 bases at J, with 14 bases between.

The chain carries TRBV7-9 and TRBJ2-3; no firm D call. The CDR3 runs to 11 residues. Germline loops: CDR1 SEHNR, CDR2 FQNEAQ (reference sequence). Trimming took off 6 bases at V and 6 bases at J, with 7 bases between the two ends. This chain's CDR3 is CASRQLDTQYF. In DNA form, the CDR3 reads TGTGCCAGCAGACAACTGGATACGCAGTATTTT.

This rearrangement joins TRBV6-6 to TRBJ1-2; D uncertain. The CDR3 extends over 14 amino acids. Trimming took off 0 bases at V and 4 bases at J, with 9 bases between the two ends. The germline CDR1 and CDR2 sequences are MNHNY and SVGAGI (reference sequence). The CDR3 is CASSYSASSYGYTF. DNA of the CDR3: TGTGCCAGCAGTTACTCGGCCAGCTCCTATGGCTACACCTTC.

The CDR3 sequence is CAWIPSGETQYF. In DNA form, the CDR3 reads TGTGCCTGGATCCCTAGCGGGGAGACCCAGTACTTC. V usage is TRBV30 and J usage is TRBJ2-5; 8 bases map to TRBD2. J gave up 5 bases and V 4 bases, and 3 bases lay outside the gene matches. Germline V gene sequence: CDR1 GTSNPN, CDR2 SVGIG (reference sequence). The CDR3 extends over 12 amino acids.

The chain uses TRBV18 and TRBJ2-1; 10 bases line up with TRBD2. Germline trimming cut 6 bases from V and 6 bases from J; bases unmatched to any gene: 8. CDR1 and CDR2 from the germline V gene are KGHSH and LQKENI. This CDR3 is built from 15 residues. DNA for the CDR3: TGTGCCAGCTCGGATCTAGCGGGAGATGGCAATGAGCAGTTCTTC. It codes for CASSDLAGDGNEQFF.

The chain uses TRBV19 and TRBJ1-3; D is ambiguous. V was cut by 10 bases and J by 0 bases, with 7 bases left in between. Germline V gene lookup returns CDR1 LNHDA and CDR2 SQIVND (reference sequence). The CDR3 spans 12 residues. CDR3 in amino acids: CATRGSGNTIYF. The CDR3 DNA sequence: TGTGCCACTCGGGGCTCTGGAAACACCATATATTTT. The whole variable domain, remainder taken from reference TRBV19 and TRBJ1-3, is DGGITQSPKYLFRKEGQNVTLSCEQNLNHDAMYWYRQDPGQGLRLIYYSQIVNDFQKGDIAEGYSVSREKKESFPLTVTSAQKNPTAFYLCATRGSGNTIYFGEGSWLTVV.

V and J are TRBV28 and TRBJ1-4; weak D call: TRBD1 (5 bases). V was trimmed by 6 bases and J by 0 bases, leaving 11 bases between them. The CDR3 is 15 amino acids. In germline, CDR1 is MDHEN, CDR2 SYDVKM. The CDR3 bases are TGTGCCAGCAGATCTCCGACAGCAACTAATGAAAAACTGTTTTTT. Protein product: CASRSPTATNEKLFF.

The chain uses TRBV18 and TRBJ2-7, with TRBD2 identical over 8 bases. The CDR3 totals 15 residues. Germline CDR1 reads KGHSH; CDR2 reads LQKENI. Losses at the gene ends were 6 bases for V and 5 bases for J; bases not matched to a gene: 12. CDR3: CASSRQSGRGDEQYF. CDR3 coding DNA: TGTGCCAGCTCTCGCCAAAGCGGGAGAGGGGACGAGCAGTACTTC.

The V and J genes are TRBV28 and TRBJ1-2; D gene ambiguous. CDR3 length: 14 amino acids. Germline CDR1 and CDR2: MDHEN and SYDVKM. The germline V and J ends were trimmed by 1 base and 3 bases, with 9 bases remaining between them. The CDR3 region is CASSLSGRDYGYTF. As DNA, the CDR3 is TGTGCCAGCAGTTTATCCGGACGGGACTATGGCTACACCTTC.

The rearrangement uses TRBV2 and TRBJ2-5; a weak D match, TRBD2 (7 bases). Between the trimmed V and J ends, which lost 7 bases and 5 bases, there was a span of 23 bases. CDR1 and CDR2 from the germline V gene are SNHLY and FYNNEI. This CDR3 contains 16 residues. The CDR3 sequence is CASNGLAEGGRETQYF. Written as DNA, the CDR3 is TGTGCCAGCAACGGTCTAGCGGAGGGGGGTCGGGAGACCCAGTACTTC. The entire variable domain, with the rest obtained from reference TRBV2 and TRBJ2-5, is as follows: EPEVTQTPSHQVTQMGQEVILRCVPISNHLYFYWYRQILGQKVEFLVSFYNNEISEKSEIFDDQFSVERPDGSNFTLKIRSTKLEDSAMYFCASNGLAEGGRETQYFGPGTRLLVL.

Here the CDR3 DNA reads TGCGCCAGCAGCCAGGACCTGGATGGTGAAGCTTTCTTT. Protein: CASSQDLDGEAFF. The rearrangement links TRBV4-3 to TRBJ1-1; no clear D gene. The germline gives CDR1 LGHNA, CDR2 YSLEER. This CDR3 spans 13 amino acids. V was shortened by 3 bases and J by 7 bases, with 12 bases between the two germline ends.

The chain joins TRBV9 to TRBJ2-5; TRBD1 is a possible D gene (6 bases). CDR1 is SGDLS and CDR2 is YYNGEE in the germline V gene. The length of the CDR3 is 15 residues. V lost 0 bases and J 8 bases, leaving 17 bases between the germline ends. The DNA of the CDR3 is TGTGCCAGCAGCGTAGAGCAGGGGTCGTCAGGAACCCAGTACTTC. It specifies CASSVEQGSSGTQYF.

This clone is categorized as large (0.1 to 1%). The chain has TRBV11-2 and TRBJ2-2, with TRBD2 identical over 12 bases. In germline, CDR1 is SGHAT, CDR2 FQNNGV. The CDR3 loop spans 16 amino acids. Losses at the gene ends were 1 base for V and 7 bases for J; bases not matched to a gene: 4. The CDR3 reads CASSLASSGRGGELFF. The CDR3 nucleotides read TGTGCCAGCAGCTTAGCGTCTAGCGGGAGGGGCGGGGAGCTGTTTTTT.

V gene TRBV6-6 combines with J gene TRBJ2-7, with no clear D. The CDR3 is 11 residues long. The V gene lost 6 bases and the J gene lost 0 bases, with 3 bases spanning the gap. Germline CDR1 and CDR2: MNHNY and SVGAGI (reference sequence). The CDR3 nucleotides are TGTGCCAGCAGAAACTCCTACGAGCAGTACTTC. This translates into CASRNSYEQYF.

This chain connects TRBV19 to TRBJ1-2, with 8 bases that match TRBD1. V shed 1 base, J shed 8 bases, and the junction held 6 bases outside the gene matches. Germline assignment: CDR1 LNHDA and CDR2 SQIVND (reference sequence). This CDR3 has 14 residues. The CDR3 here is CASSIAQGAGGYTF. CDR3 coding DNA: TGTGCCAGTAGTATAGCGCAGGGGGCTGGCGGCTACACCTTC.

This clone was detected only once. V is TRBV6-5 and J is TRBJ1-5; 11 bases match TRBD1. With V trimmed by 2 bases and J by 7 bases, 1 base remained unmatched. CDR3 length: 14 residues. The germline gives CDR1 MNHEY, CDR2 SVGAGI. CDR3 nucleotides: TGTGCCAGCAGTTACGGGACAGGGGGACAGCCCCAGCATTTT. Protein product: CASSYGTGGQPQHF.

The chain employs TRBV5-1 and TRBJ1-1; unclear D gene. V was trimmed by 0 bases and J by 1 base, leaving 10 bases between them. The CDR3 has 15 amino acids. Germline V lookup: CDR1 SGHRS, CDR2 YFSETQ. DNA for the CDR3: TGCGCCAGCAGCTTGGTGGGAACGGGGAACACTGAAGCTTTCTTT. This sequence encodes CASSLVGTGNTEAFF.

This chain connects TRBV18 to TRBJ2-7; tentatively, D is TRBD1 or TRBD2 (5 bases each). Germline V gene data show CDR1 as KGHSH and CDR2 as LQKENI. This CDR3 contains 15 residues. The ends were cut back, 0 bases at V and 1 base at J, with 10 bases in the middle. CDR3 DNA sequence: TGTGCCAGCTCACCACCGGGGGAAAATTCCTACGAGCAGTACTTC. It yields the protein CASSPPGENSYEQYF.

The chain is built from TRBV7-6 and TRBJ2-1; 7 nucleotides match TRBD2. Germline assignment: CDR1 SGHVS and CDR2 FNYEAQ. The CDR3 is 15 amino acids. With 4 bases clipped from V and 2 bases from J, the junction kept 5 bases outside the gene matches. In nucleotides, the CDR3 is TGTGCCAGCAGCTGGAGCGGGGAACCCTACAATGAGCAGTTCTTC. Translated, it gives CASSWSGEPYNEQFF.

V gene TRBV6-1 combines with J gene TRBJ1-1; possibly TRBD1 for D (5 bases). This CDR3 is built from 13 residues. In germline, CDR1 is MNHNS, CDR2 SASEGT. The V and J ends lost 0 bases and 10 bases respectively, with 12 bases between them. The CDR3 here is CASSEARGVAAFF. In DNA, the CDR3 is TGTGCCAGCAGTGAAGCCCGAGGGGTAGCAGCTTTCTTT.

V and J are TRBV2 and TRBJ1-2; D gene unclear. The CDR3 runs to 14 residues. The germline V and J ends were trimmed by 4 bases and 5 bases, with 14 bases remaining between them. CDR1 SNHLY and CDR2 FYNNEI come from the germline V gene. CDR3 sequence (DNA): TGTGCCAGCAGTGGGTACCGGGCCTCTTATGGCTACACCTTC. Translation: CASSGYRASYGYTF.

J is TRBJ1-5 and V is TRBV30; a possible D gene is TRBD1 (5 bases). The CDR3 sequence is 16 residues long. Per germline, CDR1 GTSNPN and CDR2 SVGIG (reference sequence). The V and J ends lost 2 bases and 1 base respectively, with 15 bases between them. The CDR3: CAWSWGAGGSNQPQHF. In DNA form, the CDR3 reads TGTGCCTGGAGTTGGGGAGCGGGGGGAAGCAATCAGCCCCAGCATTTT.

The CDR3 DNA sequence: TGCGCCAGCAGAGCTATACAGGGGGCTGGAGGCTACACCTTC. It is translated as CASRAIQGAGGYTF. The chain recombines TRBV10-2 with TRBJ1-2, with TRBD1 matching 9 bases. The CDR3 sequence is 14 residues long. J lost 8 bases, V lost 6 bases, and 10 bases had no gene match. Germline CDR1 is WSHSY and CDR2 is SAAADI.

In regard to this clone: The same CDR3 arises from other DNA sequences in this sample as well. The chain recombines TRBV25-1 with TRBJ1-5; D possibly corresponds to TRBD1 (6 bases). Germline CDR1 and CDR2: MGHDK and SYGVNS. The CDR3 has 14 amino acids. V shed 3 bases and J shed 3 bases, with 9 bases lying between them. CDR3 region: CASSDSGDNQPQHF. The DNA of the CDR3 is TGTGCCAGCAGTGACTCAGGGGACAATCAGCCCCAGCATTTT.